Listed here are 20 T cell receptor beta chains from one sample, sequenced in a study of blood T cell repertoires in COVID-19. Sequencing used immunoSEQ multiplex PCR; TCRdb keeps in-frame clones, though not all of them. The repertoire includes 310,000 or so clones, around 90% of them detected once, and 1.5% to 2% sits in the top ten. Sequenced: PBMCs or T cells enriched from blood (not recorded which). The receptors here all came from a woman in her late teens or twenties with acute COVID-19.

This sequence joins TRBV7-8 and TRBJ1-4; no reliable D call. Trimming stripped 5 bases from V and 8 bases from J, with 12 bases between. The CDR3 consists of 13 residues. Germline V CDR1 and CDR2: SGHVS, FQNEAQ. The chain's CDR3 is CASSGPGWEKLFF. In DNA form, the CDR3 reads TGTGCCAGCAGCGGACCGGGGTGGGAAAAACTGTTTTTT.

The V gene is TRBV5-6, the J gene TRBJ2-1; TRBD2 agrees at 8 bases. The CDR3 runs to 16 residues. The V segment lost 0 bases and the J segment 1 base; nucleotides outside the gene matches: 3. Per germline, CDR1 SGHDT and CDR2 YYEEEE. CDR3 sequence: CASSLALAGSYNEQFF. The CDR3 coding sequence is TGTGCCAGCAGCTTGGCGTTAGCGGGATCCTACAATGAGCAGTTCTTC.

The chain combines TRBV30 with TRBJ2-5; 7 bases align to TRBD1. This CDR3 has 12 amino acids. The germline V gene has CDR1 GTSNPN and CDR2 SVGIG (reference sequence). V was clipped by 5 bases and J by 6 bases; unmatched bases: 6. The CDR3 loop is CAWSTGHQTQYF. The CDR3 nucleotides read TGTGCCTGGTCGACAGGGCACCAGACCCAGTACTTC.

In this sample, this clone turned up once. The genes are TRBV4-3 and TRBJ1-2; 8 bases match TRBD1. Germline V gene data show CDR1 as LGHNA and CDR2 as YSLEER. Trimming took 2 bases from V and 8 from J; bases not matched to a gene: 10. This CDR3 has 15 amino acids. In DNA, the CDR3 is TGCGCCAGCAGCCAAACCTCCGGAGGGACAGGCGGCTACACCTTC. This codes for CASSQTSGGTGGYTF.

The chain recombines TRBV30 with TRBJ1-5; 7 nucleotides match TRBD1. CDR3 length: 17 amino acids. Germline V CDR1 and CDR2: GTSNPN, SVGIG (reference sequence). Trimming removed 0 bases from V and 2 bases from J; junction bases left unmatched: 10. CDR3 in DNA: TGTGCCTGGAGTGTCGGCGGGACAGCTGGAGGCAATCAGCCCCAGCATTTT. This translates into CAWSVGGTAGGNQPQHF.

V is TRBV11-3 and J is TRBJ2-1; D is unclear. The CDR3 has 17 residues. The V end was cut by 5 bases, the J end by 10 bases, with 27 bases between. CDR1 SGHNT and CDR2 YENEEA come from the germline V gene. Written as DNA, the CDR3 is TGTGCCAGCAGCCCCCGCCCCTGGGCCGGTGAAACGAAGGAGCAGTTCTTC. It specifies CASSPRPWAGETKEQFF. The variable domain in full, completed from reference TRBV11-3 and TRBJ2-1, reads EAGVVQSPRYKIIEKKQPVAFWCNPISGHNTLYWYLQNLGQGPELLIRYENEEAVDDSQLPKDRFSAERLKGVDSTLKIQPAELGDSAVYLCASSPRPWAGETKEQFFGPGTRLTVL.

J is TRBJ2-7 and V is TRBV27, with D possibly TRBD2 on 6 matching bases. Trimming shortened V by 5 bases and J by 3 bases, and 17 bases separated the two germline ends. The CDR3 totals 15 residues. Germline-derived CDR1 and CDR2 are MNHEY and SMNVEV (reference sequence). The CDR3 DNA is TGTGCCAGCAGTCCTTTGACTAGGGAGAACTACGAGCAGTACTTC. Amino acids: CASSPLTRENYEQYF.

The chain is built from TRBV7-2 and TRBJ2-2; 7 bases fit TRBD1. After removal of 4 bases from V and 4 bases from J, the junction contained 9 bases not matched to a gene. The CDR3 is 16 amino acids. Germline V gene sequence: CDR1 SGHTA, CDR2 FQGNSA. This CDR3 is CASSYDRVVSTGELFF. DNA of the CDR3: TGTGCCAGCAGCTACGACAGGGTAGTAAGCACCGGGGAGCTGTTTTTT.

The chain recombines TRBV19 with TRBJ2-7; D unclear. Germline V CDR1 and CDR2: LNHDA, SQIVND (reference sequence). The CDR3 has 13 residues. V shed 1 base and J shed 2 bases, with 6 bases lying between them. Written as DNA, the CDR3 is TGTGCCAGTAGTATAGGGGCCACCTACGAGCAGTACTTC. Residues: CASSIGATYEQYF.

The chain recombines TRBV20-1 with TRBJ2-5, with D maybe TRBD1 (5 bases). The CDR3 spans 11 residues. Per the germline V gene, CDR1 is DFQATT and CDR2 is SNEGSKA (reference sequence). V dropped 6 bases and J dropped 2 bases, with 7 bases sitting between them. The CDR3 region is CSAHRQETQYF. For the CDR3, the DNA is TGCAGTGCCCACAGGCAAGAGACCCAGTACTTC.

The V call is TRBV11-2, the J call TRBJ1-2; unclear D gene. Between the trimmed V and J ends, which lost 5 bases and 4 bases, there was a span of 14 bases. CDR1 is SGHAT, CDR2 FQNNGV, per germline. This CDR3 region has 14 residues. CDR3 bases: TGTGCCAGCAGCCCCATCGAACTTAGCTATGGCTACACCTTC. It encodes CASSPIELSYGYTF.

The V and J genes are TRBV6-5 and TRBJ2-1; 10 bases fit TRBD2. Germline CDR1 is MNHEY and CDR2 is SVGAGI. The length of the CDR3 is 15 residues. The J segment lost 6 bases and the V segment lost 7 bases, leaving 9 bases of the junction unmatched. CDR3 sequence (DNA): TGTGCCAGCATAAGTTCGTTAGCGGGAGGCAATGAGCAGTTCTTC. Its protein is CASISSLAGGNEQFF.

The chain has TRBV1 and TRBJ1-1. TRBV1 is recorded as a pseudogene. The CDR3 runs to 18 residues. This chain's CDR3 is CTSSQDVRPFPGNTEAFF. In nucleotides, the CDR3 is TGCACCAGCAGCCAAGACGTCAGACCCTTCCCGGGGAACACTGAAGCTTTCTTT.

The chain joins TRBV18 to TRBJ2-1; 9 nucleotides agree with TRBD2. Germline CDR1 and CDR2: KGHSH and LQKENI. CDR3 length: 15 amino acids. With 3 bases clipped from V and 6 bases from J, the junction kept 6 bases outside the gene matches. The DNA of the CDR3 is TGTGCCAGCTCACCCCCCGGGACTAGCTTCAATGAGCAGTTCTTC. Translation: CASSPPGTSFNEQFF.

The chain recombines TRBV11-3 with TRBJ2-1; 12 positions agree with TRBD2. The V and J ends lost 4 bases and 8 bases, in that order; junction bases with no gene match: 6. The CDR3 sequence is 15 residues long. Looked up from germline, CDR1 is SGHNT and CDR2 is YENEEA. In nucleotides, the CDR3 is TGTGCCAGCAGCTATGGGGCTAGCGGGAGGGATGAGCAGTTCTTC. It specifies CASSYGASGRDEQFF.

This clone was seen once. The chain is built from TRBV5-4 and TRBJ2-1; D is undetermined. CDR1 SGHNT and CDR2 YYREEE come from the germline V gene (reference sequence). Between the trimmed V and J ends, which lost 1 base and 5 bases, there was a span of 7 bases. This CDR3 region has 13 residues. The CDR3 loop is CASSLPRNNEQFF. The CDR3 DNA reads as TGTGCCAGCAGCTTGCCCCGTAACAATGAGCAGTTCTTC.

A few counts support this clone. The chain has TRBV9 and TRBJ1-6; TRBD1 matches at 8 bases. CDR3 length: 15 residues. J lost 7 bases, V lost 4 bases, and 7 bases had no gene match. Germline V gives CDR1 SGDLS, CDR2 YYNGEE. This chain's CDR3 is CASSFQGAENSPLHF. The CDR3 region has the DNA TGTGCCAGCAGCTTCCAGGGGGCAGAAAATTCACCCCTCCACTTT.

Regarding this clone: Other nucleotide sequences from this sample produce the same CDR3. The chain employs TRBV19 and TRBJ2-7, with D possibly matching TRBD1 (6 bases). Germline-derived CDR1 and CDR2 are LNHDA and SQIVND (reference sequence). Trimming took off 3 bases at V and 2 bases at J, with 14 bases between the two ends. This CDR3 comprises 15 residues. CDR3 coding DNA: TGTGCCAGTAGTATCGCAGGGGCCGACACCTACGAGCAGTACTTC. It yields the protein CASSIAGADTYEQYF.

V is TRBV30 and J is TRBJ2-7; 9 positions agree with TRBD2. The CDR3 runs to 14 residues. Per the germline V gene, CDR1 is GTSNPN and CDR2 is SVGIG (reference sequence). Trimming cost V 1 base and J 2 bases; bases outside gene matches: 3. CDR3 loop: CAWSELAGTYEQYF. In DNA, the CDR3 is TGTGCCTGGAGTGAGCTAGCGGGGACCTACGAGCAGTACTTC. The full variable domain, completed using reference TRBV30 and TRBJ2-7, is SQTIHQWPATLVQPVGSPLSLECTVEGTSNPNLYWYRQAAGRGLQLLFYSVGIGQISSEVPQNLSASRPQDRQFILSSKKLLLSDSGFYLCAWSELAGTYEQYFGPGTRLTVT.

The chain has TRBV27 and TRBJ2-7; D remains ambiguous. Between the trimmed V and J ends, which lost 4 bases and 4 bases, there was a span of 8 bases. The CDR3 extends over 12 amino acids. Germline lookup yields CDR1 MNHEY and CDR2 SMNVEV (reference sequence). The CDR3 spells CASSSQSYEQYF. In DNA form, the CDR3 reads TGTGCCAGCAGTTCACAGAGTTACGAGCAGTACTTC.